A selection of T cell receptor beta chains follows, all from one sample in a study of shared clonotypes between healthy human individuals. The assay was immunoSEQ multiplex PCR, and TCRdb's table has in-frame clones only and misses some. In the table there are 2 million to 2.5 million clones, roughly 95% of which are singletons. Sequencing input: naive CD8+ T cells sorted from blood. The receptors were sampled from a man aged 18 to 30 in good health. CDR3s include the opening cysteine and the closing phenylalanine or tryptophan. D genes are given only for firm matches. Clone size is stated in some rows and not others, as once, few, many or a class when expanded.

j_gene: TRBJ2-1; d_gene: NA; v_gene: TRBV29-1; abundance: NA; CDR3aa: CSVHGGANTYNEQFF; CDR3nt: TGCAGCGTTCATGGGGGGGCCAATACATACAATGAGCAGTTCTTC
j_gene: TRBJ1-2; d_gene: TRBD1; v_gene: TRBV9; abundance: NA; CDR3aa: CASSATGTGGDYGYTF; CDR3nt: TGTGCCAGCAGCGCAACCGGGACAGGGGGCGACTATGGCTACACCTTC
j_gene: TRBJ2-7; d_gene: TRBD2; v_gene: TRBV9; abundance: few; CDR3aa: CASNSGGAYEQYF; CDR3nt: TGTGCCTCCAACAGCGGGGGGGCTTACGAGCAGTACTTC
j_gene: TRBJ2-5; d_gene: TRBD1; v_gene: TRBV7-3; abundance: NA; CDR3aa: CASSRGQGGKGTQYF; CDR3nt: TGTGCCAGCAGCCGGGGACAGGGAGGAAAAGGGACCCAGTACTTC
j_gene: TRBJ1-5; d_gene: TRBD1; v_gene: TRBV6-5; abundance: NA; CDR3aa: CASSSGTGINQPQHF; CDR3nt: TGTGCCAGCAGTTCCGGGACAGGGATCAATCAGCCCCAGCATTTT
j_gene: TRBJ1-2; d_gene: NA; v_gene: TRBV10-3; abundance: once; CDR3aa: CAISESTGTNYGYTF; CDR3nt: TGTGCCATCAGTGAGTCGACCGGGACTAACTATGGCTACACCTTC
j_gene: TRBJ1-2; d_gene: NA; v_gene: TRBV10-1; abundance: few; CDR3aa: CATTDMTDELDGYTF; CDR3nt: TGCGCCACCACCGACATGACTGATGAACTAGATGGCTACACCTTC
j_gene: TRBJ2-1; d_gene: NA; v_gene: TRBV5-6; abundance: NA; CDR3aa: CASTYYNEQFF; CDR3nt: TGTGCCAGCACCTACTACAATGAGCAGTTCTTC
j_gene: TRBJ2-7; d_gene: NA; v_gene: TRBV7-9; abundance: NA; CDR3aa: CASSSTRTYEQYF; CDR3nt: TGTGCCAGCAGCTCGACTAGGACCTACGAGCAGTACTTC
j_gene: TRBJ2-5; d_gene: TRBD1; v_gene: TRBV27; abundance: NA; CDR3aa: CASSWGGTGRETQYF; CDR3nt: TGTGCCAGCAGTTGGGGCGGGACAGGGAGAGAGACCCAGTACTTC
j_gene: TRBJ2-4; d_gene: TRBD1; v_gene: TRBV18; abundance: NA; CDR3aa: CASSPGGDSGNIQYF; CDR3nt: TGTGCCAGCTCACCCGGTGGGGACAGCGGTAACATTCAGTACTTC
j_gene: TRBJ1-6; d_gene: NA; v_gene: TRBV6-5; abundance: NA; CDR3aa: CASSYSGSSYNSPLHF; CDR3nt: TGTGCCAGCAGTTACTCGGGTAGCTCCTATAATTCACCCCTCCACTTT
j_gene: TRBJ2-7; d_gene: NA; v_gene: TRBV6-6; abundance: NA; CDR3aa: CASTHAGIDEQYF; CDR3nt: TGTGCCAGCACCCATGCAGGGATAGACGAGCAGTACTTC
j_gene: TRBJ2-7; d_gene: NA; v_gene: TRBV2; abundance: once; CDR3aa: CASSEGRAHEQYF; CDR3nt: TGTGCCAGCAGTGAAGGCAGGGCCCACGAGCAGTACTTC
j_gene: TRBJ1-6; d_gene: NA; v_gene: TRBV30; abundance: NA; CDR3aa: CAWSLQGLGNSPLHF; CDR3nt: TGTGCCTGGAGTCTCCAGGGGCTGGGGAATTCACCCCTCCACTTT
j_gene: TRBJ1-2; d_gene: TRBD1; v_gene: TRBV4-1; abundance: NA; CDR3aa: CASSQVHRQGHYGYTF; CDR3nt: TGCGCCAGCAGCCAAGTGCACAGACAGGGGCACTATGGCTACACCTTC
j_gene: TRBJ1-1; d_gene: NA; v_gene: TRBV4-1; abundance: NA; CDR3aa: CASSQGSEAFF; CDR3nt: TGCGCCAGCAGCCAAGGGAGTGAAGCTTTCTTT
j_gene: TRBJ2-5; d_gene: TRBD1; v_gene: TRBV10-2; abundance: once; CDR3aa: CATRTGQETQYF; CDR3nt: TGCGCCACCCGGACAGGTCAAGAGACCCAGTACTTC
j_gene: TRBJ1-2; d_gene: TRBD1; v_gene: TRBV7-2; abundance: NA; CDR3aa: CASSPTGGGYGYTF; CDR3nt: TGTGCCAGCAGCCCCACAGGGGGCGGGTATGGCTACACCTTC
j_gene: TRBJ2-7; d_gene: TRBD1; v_gene: TRBV29-1; abundance: NA; CDR3aa: CSVVRAGTGYYEQYF; CDR3nt: TGCAGCGTTGTTCGGGCCGGGACAGGGTACTACGAGCAGTACTTC
j_gene: TRBJ1-1; d_gene: NA; v_gene: TRBV19; abundance: NA; CDR3aa: CASSIWDGNTEAFF; CDR3nt: TGTGCCAGTAGTATCTGGGACGGGAACACTGAAGCTTTCTTT
j_gene: TRBJ2-5; d_gene: NA; v_gene: TRBV19; abundance: NA; CDR3aa: CATSGLGETQYF; CDR3nt: TGTGCCACCTCGGGTCTGGGGGAGACCCAGTACTTC
j_gene: TRBJ2-3; d_gene: NA; v_gene: TRBV4-3; abundance: NA; CDR3aa: CASSQDTGMEDTQYF; CDR3nt: TGCGCCAGCAGCCAAGATACGGGGATGGAGGATACGCAGTATTTT
j_gene: TRBJ1-1; d_gene: TRBD1; v_gene: TRBV7-9; abundance: NA; CDR3aa: CASSLGQGARSTEAFF; CDR3nt: TGTGCCAGCAGCCTGGGACAGGGGGCGAGATCCACTGAAGCTTTCTTT
j_gene: TRBJ1-2; d_gene: NA; v_gene: TRBV7-9; abundance: once; CDR3aa: CASSWDEHFNYGYTF; CDR3nt: TGTGCCAGCAGCTGGGACGAACACTTTAACTATGGCTACACCTTC
j_gene: TRBJ2-5; d_gene: NA; v_gene: TRBV12-5; abundance: NA; CDR3aa: CASGLSASGETQYF; CDR3nt: TGTGCTAGTGGTTTGTCGGCGTCTGGAGAGACCCAGTACTTC